The table lists the clone carrying this T cell receptor beta chain with many counts. Its antigen is currently unknown. A second PCR, run for about 7 to 11 cycles, used a sample-barcoded 5' primer plus a J-beta primer mix. The yield of each sample was at least 3 million CDR3-containing paired-end reads. A single record per CDR3 protein comes from TCRdb applying MiXCR to the 5' RACE reads. The sample yields about 930,000 distinct CDR3 sequences, about 27% seen once. These data originate in a study of blood T cells in healthy people across ages. V was clipped by 5 bases and J by 1 base; unmatched bases: 9. CDR3 length equals 16 residues. Germline V CDR1 and CDR2: SGHTA, FQGNSA. Study-wide results and caveats: Expanded clonotype shifts may have been confounded, as the donors had an unknown CMV status. A conclusive naive versus antigen-experienced comparison was prevented by the unsorted PBMCs.

These same data were also listed under a study on T cells of mothers and their children. This second study says: There were no persistent microchimeric T cell clones detected.

Sequences were obtained from blood. The rearrangement joins TRBV7-2 to TRBJ2-7; 9 nucleotides line up with TRBD1. The TCR was taken from a woman aged 40-49 years in good health. The CDR3 sequence is CASSAGQGTMSYEQYF. As DNA, the CDR3 is TGTGCCAGCAGCGCTGGACAGGGGACGATGTCCTACGAGCAGTACTTC.